This is a list of T cell receptor beta chains from one sample in a study of cytomegalovirus exposure and HLA in healthy donors. Only in-frame clones appear in the TCRdb table, and some are missing; sequencing was by immunoSEQ multiplex PCR. Altogether some 170,000 clones are present, 80% to 90% being singletons, with the ten largest covering about 12%. Sample: PBMCs. All receptors derive from a woman aged 50 to 60 in good health and CMV-seronegative. CDR3s include the opening cysteine and the closing phenylalanine or tryptophan. D genes are given only for firm matches. Only some rows state a clone size, as once, few, many or a class for expanded clones.

D: TRBD1; size: .; J: TRBJ1-5; V: TRBV19; DNA: TGTGCCAGTTCTAGTCGGACAGGGAGGACCACGCGCACTCAGCCCCAGCATTTT; CDR3: CASSSRTGRTTRTQPQHF
D: .; size: once; J: TRBJ2-1; V: TRBV27; DNA: TGTGCCAGCAGAAACAGACCGACCGGCTCCTACAATGAGCAGTTCTTC; CDR3: CASRNRPTGSYNEQFF
D: TRBD2; size: once; J: TRBJ2-3; V: TRBV7-3; DNA: TGTGCCAGCAGCCCGGGGGGACTCACAGATACGCAGTATTTT; CDR3: CASSPGGLTDTQYF
D: .; size: .; J: TRBJ1-1; V: TRBV27; DNA: TGTGCCAGCAGTTTACGGCGGATGAACACTGAAGCTTTCTTT; CDR3: CASSLRRMNTEAFF
D: .; size: .; J: TRBJ1-2; V: TRBV4-1; DNA: TGCGCCAGCAGCCAAGGCCTCGCCGGGGGAATCGTGAAAAACTTC; CDR3: CASSQGLAGGIVKNF
D: TRBD1; size: .; J: TRBJ2-3; V: TRBV7-6; DNA: TGTGCCAGCAGCTTAAACTCAGGACAGGGACTTCGAAATACGCAGTATTTT; CDR3: CASSLNSGQGLRNTQYF
D: .; size: .; J: TRBJ2-7; V: TRBV6-1; DNA: TGTGCCAGCAGTGAAGCGCCCCGCAGGGAAGACGAGCAGTACTTC; CDR3: CASSEAPRREDEQYF
D: .; size: .; J: TRBJ2-3; V: TRBV4-3; DNA: TGCGCCAGCAGCCCCGCTCCGGGCGCCCCAGGGGAGACAGATACGCAGTATTTT; CDR3: CASSPAPGAPGETDTQYF
D: TRBD2; size: .; J: TRBJ2-3; V: TRBV6-5; DNA: TGTGCCAGCAGTTATGGGGGGGGACCTCAGGATACGCAGTATTTT; CDR3: CASSYGGGPQDTQYF
D: TRBD2; size: .; J: TRBJ2-1; V: TRBV19; DNA: TGTGCCAGTAGTAAGGGCCAGCGGGAGAGTAACGAGCAGTTCTTC; CDR3: CASSKGQRESNEQFF
D: TRBD2; size: .; J: TRBJ2-3; V: TRBV5-5; DNA: TGTGCCAGCAGTTTCCTAGCGGCTAGCACAGATACGCAGTATTTT; CDR3: CASSFLAASTDTQYF
D: .; size: .; J: TRBJ2-2; V: TRBV19; DNA: TGTGCCAGCCGTCAGGGTTATGGCACCGGGGAGCTGTTTTTT; CDR3: CASRQGYGTGELFF
D: TRBD2; size: .; J: TRBJ2-1; V: TRBV12-5; DNA: TGTGCTAGTGGTTTGGCCTGGGGGACTAGCGGGAGCGATGAGCAGTTCTTC; CDR3: CASGLAWGTSGSDEQFF
D: .; size: .; J: TRBJ2-2; V: TRBV19; DNA: TGTGCCAGTAGGCGGCTGAACGCCGGGGAGCTGTTTTTT; CDR3: CASRRLNAGELFF
D: .; size: .; J: TRBJ1-4; V: TRBV6-5; DNA: TGTGCCAGCAGGATACAGGCCTCCAATGAAAAACTGTTTTTT; CDR3: CASRIQASNEKLFF
D: .; size: .; J: TRBJ2-1; V: TRBV10-3; DNA: TGTGCCATCAGGCCGGACGGAGGCTCCTACAATGAGCAGTTCTTC; CDR3: CAIRPDGGSYNEQFF
D: TRBD1; size: .; J: TRBJ1-4; V: TRBV27; DNA: TGTGCCAGCAGGATCCTCGGACAGGGAGTTAATGAAAAACTGTTTTTT; CDR3: CASRILGQGVNEKLFF
D: .; size: .; J: TRBJ2-7; V: TRBV7-6; DNA: TGTGCCAGCAGGTCCGGGACACAAACTTACGAGCAGTACTTC; CDR3: CASRSGTQTYEQYF
D: TRBD2; size: once; J: TRBJ2-1; V: TRBV6-5; DNA: TGTGCCAGCAGTTACGGGCAGCGGGGGGGCCGTGAGCAGTTCTTC; CDR3: CASSYGQRGGREQFF
D: TRBD2; size: .; J: TRBJ2-5; V: TRBV6-1; DNA: TGTGCCTCCTCCGGACTAGCGGGCCAAGAGACCCAGTACTTC; CDR3: CASSGLAGQETQYF
D: .; size: .; J: TRBJ2-2; V: TRBV5-1; DNA: TGCGCCAGCAGCTTCCGGACAGGCCGGGGGGGGACCGGGGAGCTGTTTTTT; CDR3: CASSFRTGRGGTGELFF
D: TRBD1; size: few; J: TRBJ1-2; V: TRBV9; DNA: TGTGCCAGCAGCCAAGGGGGGACAGGGACTGATGGCTACACCTTC; CDR3: CASSQGGTGTDGYTF
D: TRBD2; size: .; J: TRBJ2-1; V: TRBV7-8; DNA: TGTGCCAGCAGCTTAGCGGGAGGCACCCGGGGGGTCAATGAGCAGTTCTTC; CDR3: CASSLAGGTRGVNEQFF
D: TRBD1; size: .; J: TRBJ1-1; V: TRBV5-1; DNA: TGCGCCAGCAGGTGGACCACAGGGGACACTGAAGCTTTCTTT; CDR3: CASRWTTGDTEAFF
D: TRBD2; size: once; J: TRBJ2-3; V: TRBV7-2; DNA: TGTGCCAGCAGCTTAGATCCGCGGGGGGGTACGCAGTATTTT; CDR3: CASSLDPRGGTQYF
D: TRBD1; size: .; J: TRBJ1-2; V: TRBV5-1; DNA: TGCGCCAGGCAGCCCATGGGACAGGGGGCTAGAGACTATGGCTACACCTTC; CDR3: CARQPMGQGARDYGYTF
D: TRBD1; size: .; J: TRBJ2-2; V: TRBV7-9; DNA: TGTGCCAGCAGCCTTGGGACAGGGAGGAACACCGGGGAGCTGTTTTTT; CDR3: CASSLGTGRNTGELFF
D: TRBD1; size: .; J: TRBJ1-5; V: TRBV10-3; DNA: TGTGCCATCAGTCGCGACAGGGAAAGCAATCAGCCCCAGCATTTT; CDR3: CAISRDRESNQPQHF
D: TRBD1; size: .; J: TRBJ1-1; V: TRBV28; DNA: TGTGCCAGCAGTCTATCCCCCGGGACAGGGGGTGATAGAGCTTTCTTT; CDR3: CASSLSPGTGGDRAFF
D: .; size: .; J: TRBJ2-3; V: TRBV4-3; DNA: TGCGCCAGCAGCCATAGACAGGACCGTAGGCAGTATTTT; CDR3: CASSHRQDRRQYF
D: .; size: .; J: TRBJ1-1; V: TRBV29-1; DNA: TGCAGCGTTTCAGGATTAGACAGGTTTGAAGCTTTCTTT; CDR3: CSVSGLDRFEAFF
D: TRBD1; size: .; J: TRBJ1-5; V: TRBV29-1; DNA: TGCAGCGTCCCGGGACAGGGAGGGAGGGATAGGCCCCAGCATTTT; CDR3: CSVPGQGGRDRPQHF
D: .; size: .; J: TRBJ1-1; V: TRBV2; DNA: TGTGCCAGCAGTGCTTCGCGTCTCGATTACACTGAAGCTTTCTTT; CDR3: CASSASRLDYTEAFF
D: TRBD1; size: .; J: TRBJ1-1; V: TRBV5-4; DNA: TGTGCCAGCAACACAGGGGGGAACCCCCTTGAAGCTTTCTTT; CDR3: CASNTGGNPLEAFF
D: .; size: .; J: TRBJ1-4; V: TRBV7-9; DNA: TGTGCCAGCAGCGCCAAAGGGGTTACTAATGAAAAACTGTTTTTT; CDR3: CASSAKGVTNEKLFF
D: .; size: .; J: TRBJ2-6; V: TRBV4-3; DNA: TGCGCCAGCAGCCAAGATTCGACAGGTACCTCTGGGGCCAACGTCCTGACTTTC; CDR3: CASSQDSTGTSGANVLTF
D: TRBD2; size: few; J: TRBJ2-1; V: TRBV9; DNA: TGTGCCAGCAGCAATAGCGGGGGGTCGACCTACAATGAGCAGTTCTTC; CDR3: CASSNSGGSTYNEQFF
D: TRBD2; size: .; J: TRBJ2-3; V: TRBV5-4; DNA: TGTGCCAGCAGCTCCCGGGCTAGCGGGGGGACCGAAAATACGCAGTATTTT; CDR3: CASSSRASGGTENTQYF
D: TRBD2; size: .; J: TRBJ2-1; V: TRBV19; DNA: TGTGCCAGCGCCGGGACTAGCGGGAGTTTAGAGCAGTTCTTC; CDR3: CASAGTSGSLEQFF
D: .; size: few; J: TRBJ2-2; V: TRBV19; DNA: TGTGCCAGTAGTATGATGGACAGGAACACCGGGGAGCTGTTTTTT; CDR3: CASSMMDRNTGELFF
D: .; size: .; J: TRBJ2-7; V: TRBV6-5; DNA: TGTGCCAGCAGTTACAAACACCCAAATTCCTACGAGCAGTACTTC; CDR3: CASSYKHPNSYEQYF
D: .; size: .; J: TRBJ2-1; V: TRBV27; DNA: TGTGCCAGCAGTTTATCGTGGCTAGCAGACAATGAGCAGTTCTTC; CDR3: CASSLSWLADNEQFF
D: TRBD2; size: .; J: TRBJ2-2; V: TRBV7-2; DNA: TGTGCCAGCAGCTTAGCGGGGGGGACGATCGGGGAGCTGTTTTTT; CDR3: CASSLAGGTIGELFF
D: .; size: .; J: TRBJ2-1; V: TRBV11-2; DNA: TGTGCCAGCAGCTTAGTACAGGGATACAATGAGCAGTTCTTC; CDR3: CASSLVQGYNEQFF
D: TRBD2; size: .; J: TRBJ2-2; V: TRBV6-1; DNA: TGTGCCAGCAGTACTAGCGGGGGTTGGACCGGGGAGCTGTTTTTT; CDR3: CASSTSGGWTGELFF
D: TRBD1; size: .; J: TRBJ1-1; V: TRBV18; DNA: TGTGCCAGCCAACCCAACCAAACGGACAGGGTCTCTAGAGTGGCTTTCTTT; CDR3: CASQPNQTDRVSRVAFF
D: .; size: few; J: TRBJ1-6; V: TRBV7-2; DNA: TGTGCCAGCAGCCCGCCCAGGAATTCACCCCTCCACTTT; CDR3: CASSPPRNSPLHF
D: .; size: .; J: TRBJ2-3; V: TRBV14; DNA: TGTGCCAGCAGCCAAGCAGGACACCCCACAGATACGCAGTATTTT; CDR3: CASSQAGHPTDTQYF
D: .; size: .; J: TRBJ1-2; V: TRBV6-5; DNA: TGTGCCAGCAGTTACGGTAGCAGCTCTTCCGTCTATGGCTACACCTTC; CDR3: CASSYGSSSSVYGYTF
D: TRBD2; size: few; J: TRBJ2-5; V: TRBV7-9; DNA: TGTGCCAGCAGCTTGGTTCGAAGGGAGGGAGAGACCCAGTACTTC; CDR3: CASSLVRREGETQYF
D: .; size: .; J: TRBJ2-7; V: TRBV10-3; DNA: TGTGCCGGAGGGGGGGCCAGGTACGAGCAGTACTTC; CDR3: CAGGGARYEQYF
D: .; size: .; J: TRBJ1-3; V: TRBV7-9; DNA: TGTTCCAGCAGCCCTTCGAGAGGCCAAGGGGATTTT; CDR3: CSSSPSRGQGDF
D: .; size: .; J: TRBJ2-5; V: TRBV4-3; DNA: TGCGCCAGCAGCCAAGTCCCCAGCCAAGAGACCCAGTACTTC; CDR3: CASSQVPSQETQYF
D: .; size: .; J: TRBJ2-3; V: TRBV25-1; DNA: TGTGCCAGCGGAGCTAGTCGGGACATCACAGATACGCAGTATTTT; CDR3: CASGASRDITDTQYF
D: TRBD1; size: .; J: TRBJ1-2; V: TRBV7-2; DNA: TGTGCCAGCAGCTTAGGGCTCGGGACAGGGCACAGCGGTGGCTACACCTTC; CDR3: CASSLGLGTGHSGGYTF
D: .; size: .; J: TRBJ2-5; V: TRBV7-2; DNA: TGTGCCAGCAGCTTAAACAGGGACGAGACCCAGTACTTC; CDR3: CASSLNRDETQYF
D: TRBD1; size: few; J: TRBJ2-7; V: TRBV7-8; DNA: TGTGCCAGCAGCCCATGGGACAGGGAGCAGTACGAGCAGTACTTC; CDR3: CASSPWDREQYEQYF
D: TRBD1; size: .; J: TRBJ1-5; V: TRBV6-6; DNA: TGTGCCAGCAGGACAGGGGTGTATCAGCCCCAGCATTTT; CDR3: CASRTGVYQPQHF
D: TRBD2; size: .; J: TRBJ2-5; V: TRBV5-6; DNA: TGTGCCAGCGCTCTAGCGGGGATCCAAGAGACCCAGTACTTC; CDR3: CASALAGIQETQYF